This record concerns one T cell receptor (beta chain) sequence. Its antigen target is currently unknown. Base qualities are not at hand, and no much larger clone is one base apart. CDR3 length: 15 amino acids, cysteine to phenylalanine. Of all the DNA, just the CDR3 is kept, 45 bases in frame from base 1. V trim: 7 bases; J trim: 0 bases; unmatched bases: 5. As encoded in the germline V gene (reference sequence), CDR1 is LNHDA while CDR2 is SQIVND. Collaborating institutions collected whole blood in K2EDTA tubes following their own protocols. For TCRbeta analysis, collaborators shipped samples as frozen whole blood, isolated PBMCs, or DNA extracted from either of those sample types. These data are taken from a study of blood T cell repertoires in COVID-19 (dated by TCRdb to about 2020). The study in broad terms: Samples from collaborators originated in the United States, Italy and Spain and spanned both the acute and convalescent phases of COVID-19. The material from the prospective study consisted of cDNA or gDNA derived from T cells, B-cell-depleted T cells, or PBMCs. The dataset comprised deeply sampled blood TCRbeta repertoires from subjects exposed to, actively infected with, or recovered from COVID-19. The repertoires were released in a freely available public database intended as a resource for research on the immune response to SARS-CoV-2. The samples were drawn from the first 160 participants of the ongoing ImmuneRACE study and from 950 to 1,500 subjects provided by 6 global collaborators. Sample metadata almost always included a de-identified subject ID, COVID-19 status, age in years and sex. Where HLA class I and class II types were available, the types were taken from metadata supplied by the sample provider, not from assay-based typing. Overall study results and their limits: How much clinical and demographic metadata was included differed by source and by participant, and the metadata was provided uncurated.

TCRbeta CDR3 regions were amplified from genomic DNA using the immunoSEQ Assay, a bias-controlled multiplex PCR. In the source study's methods: The number of nucleated cells in each sample was estimated by amplification of reference gene primers within the assay. Sequence reads were collapsed and filtered to measure the absolute abundance of every unique TCRbeta CDR3 rearrangement. For each sample, productive Simpson clonality was calculated as the square root of Simpson's diversity index across productive rearrangements. TCRdb obtained this table from immuneACCESS and retained in-frame rearrangements with V and J assigned. These tables miss some clones; where compared with another copy, unresolved V genes account for less than half of the shortfall, and the remainder is unexplained. That table is the source of V, J and clone size, and D and trimming were worked out from the DNA. This sample gives tens of thousands of clones in total; over 70% of them show up just once. 5.7% of the sample goes to the ten largest clones.

The chain is assembled from TRBV19 and TRBJ2-2; TRBD1 agrees with 7 junctional bases. The source material was peripheral blood. This TCR was sampled from a man in his fifties or sixties with active or convalescent COVID-19. The nucleotides read TGTGCCAGTACCGTGACAGGGACGAACACCGGGGAGCTGTTTTTT. It specifies CASTVTGTNTGELFF.